This T cell receptor beta chain was identified during a study of OX40 agonist ivuxolimab in advanced cancers. After removal of 3 bases from V and 7 bases from J, the junction contained 5 bases not matched to a gene. The germline V gene has CDR1 SGHAT and CDR2 FQNNGV. The CDR3 is made up of 13 amino acids. Individuals having autoimmune disease history or systemic immunosuppression were not enrolled. Libraries were prepared by immunoSEQ multiplex PCR; TCRdb keeps only in-frame clonotypes and omits some of them. The sample lists some 41,000 clones; roughly 86% were seen once. The sample was CD4+ or CD8+ T cells sorted from blood, taken in a trial of the OX40 agonist ivuxolimab. The clonotype comes from an adult with an advanced solid tumor such as melanoma, head and neck, liver or kidney cancer. V is TRBV11-2 and J is TRBJ1-2; TRBD1 aligns across 7 bases. CDR3 loop: CASSFVGGGGYTF. The CDR3 region has the DNA TGTGCCAGCAGCTTTGTAGGGGGCGGTGGCTACACCTTC.